These T cell receptor beta chains were read from a single sample in a study of metastatic and nonmetastatic thyroid tumors. TCRdb re-called clones from the PCR reads using MiXCR. This table has some 22,000 clones, roughly 25% appearing once. Material: tumor tissue. These receptors were taken from a male donor with papillary thyroid cancer or a benign thyroid nodule (not recorded which). Some clones in this sample may be carry-over from other donors' samples. The CDR3 runs from the conserved cysteine through the conserved F or W. A D gene is named only where the DNA matches it firmly. Not every row has a clone size; where given, it reads once, few, many or a size class.

v_call	j_call	clone_size	d_call	cdr3_aa	cdr3_nt
TRBV27	TRBJ2-7	-	-	CASIRLTRLSAYEQYF	TGTGCCAGCATTCGGCTCACCCGACTATCGGCTTACGAGCAGTACTTC
TRBV7-8	TRBJ2-3	medium-sized	TRBD2	CASSLTSGRLVMGQYF	TGTGCCAGCAGCTTGACTAGCGGGAGACTCGTGATGGGGCAGTATTTT
TRBV19	TRBJ1-4	-	-	CASSPCPEKLFF	TGTGCCAGTAGTCCCTGCCCTGAAAAACTGTTTTTT
TRBV20-1	TRBJ1-2	-	-	CSATPRGFGGTHGYTF	TGCAGTGCTACCCCAAGGGGCTTTGGGGGGACACATGGCTACACCTTC
TRBV9	TRBJ2-2	many	TRBD1	CASSVRTGNTGELFF	TGTGCCAGCAGCGTCCGGACAGGGAACACCGGGGAGCTGTTTTTT
TRBV5-1	TRBJ2-7	-	TRBD1	CASMLLPSGTGVYEQYF	TGCGCCAGCATGCTCTTACCGTCCGGGACAGGAGTCTACGAGCAGTACTTC
TRBV5-8	TRBJ2-7	many	-	CASSLVLVTGYEQYF	TGTGCCAGCAGCTTGGTCCTCGTGACAGGCTACGAGCAGTACTTC
TRBV11-1	TRBJ2-1	few	TRBD2	CARAGREFLDEQFF	TGTGCCCGGGCAGGGCGGGAGTTTCTGGATGAGCAGTTCTTC
TRBV3-1	TRBJ2-7	many	-	CASSRDGIAEQYF	TGTGCCAGCAGCAGGGACGGCATCGCCGAGCAGTACTTC
TRBV6-2/TRBV6-3	TRBJ1-1	many	TRBD1	CASRRAGQGTEAFF	TGTGCCAGCAGGCGTGCCGGACAGGGGACTGAAGCTTTCTTT
TRBV28	TRBJ2-6	-	-	CASSRIPGAGANFLTF	TGTGCGAGCAGCCGCATTCCCGGGGCTGGGGCCAACTTCCTGACTTTC
TRBV20-1	TRBJ1-6	many	-	CSASIPGSPLHF	TGCAGTGCTAGCATCCCGGGGTCACCCCTCCACTTT
TRBV9	TRBJ1-3	many	-	CASSVDSSGNTIYF	TGTGCCAGCAGCGTAGACTCCTCTGGAAACACCATATATTTT
TRBV20-1	TRBJ2-1	many	TRBD2	CSASRGAGVSYNEQFF	TGCAGTGCTAGTAGGGGAGCGGGGGTATCCTACAATGAGCAGTTCTTC
TRBV6-2/TRBV6-3	TRBJ1-1	-	-	CASSYVGTDYSRNTEAFF	TGTGCCAGCAGTTATGTGGGGACGGACTACTCGCGGAACACTGAAGCTTTCTTT
TRBV28	TRBJ2-7	many	-	CASSLSLSYEQYF	TGTGCCAGCAGTTTGAGTCTCAGCTACGAGCAGTACTTC
TRBV6-2/TRBV6-3	TRBJ2-6	-	-	CASRPGHAISGSNVLTF	TGTGCCAGCAGACCCGGACACGCAATCTCTGGGTCCAACGTCCTGACTTTC
TRBV29-1	TRBJ2-5	many	-	CSVDGAQETQYF	TGCAGCGTTGATGGCGCCCAAGAGACCCAGTACTTC
TRBV6-2/TRBV6-3	TRBJ1-2	few	TRBD1	CASSYSGVGTGCYGYTF	TGTGCCAGCAGTTACTCGGGTGTAGGGACAGGGTGCTATGGCTACACCTTC
TRBV12-3/TRBV12-4	TRBJ1-3	many	-	CASSLRGIGNTIYF	TGTGCCAGCAGTTTACGGGGCATCGGAAACACCATATATTTT
TRBV6-2/TRBV6-3	TRBJ2-3	few	TRBD2	CASSPRLAGGDTQYF	TGTGCCAGCAGTCCAAGACTAGCTGGAGGTGATACGCAGTATTTT
TRBV7-2	TRBJ1-2	-	-	CANSTTGGQNYGYTF	TGTGCCAACAGCACTACAGGAGGACAGAACTATGGCTACACCTTC
TRBV20-1	TRBJ2-5	many	TRBD2	CSARRASGRETQYF	TGCAGTGCTAGAAGGGCTAGCGGGAGGGAGACCCAGTACTTC
TRBV5-1	TRBJ2-1	many	-	CASSPYSSYNEQFF	TGCGCCAGCAGCCCTTACAGTTCCTACAATGAGCAGTTCTTC
TRBV14	TRBJ2-2	medium-sized	TRBD2	CASSQDTRGAGAGELFF	TGTGCCAGCAGCCAAGATACGCGGGGGGCCGGGGCCGGGGAGCTGTTTTTT
TRBV6-1	TRBJ1-3	few	-	CASREGPGNTIYF	TGTGCCAGCAGGGAGGGTCCTGGAAACACCATATATTTT
TRBV20-1	TRBJ2-2	many	TRBD2	CSARDDDSGTNTGELFF	TGCAGTGCTAGAGACGACGATAGCGGGACTAACACCGGGGAGCTGTTTTTT
TRBV9	TRBJ1-6	-	-	CASSEWGYNSPLHF	TGTGCCAGCAGTGAATGGGGTTATAATTCACCCCTCCACTTT
TRBV15	TRBJ2-1	few	-	CATSSSLPGGGAEQFF	TGTGCCACCAGCAGCTCCCTACCTGGGGGTGGGGCCGAGCAGTTCTTC
TRBV28	TRBJ1-5	many	-	CASSSANQPQHF	TGTGCCAGCAGTTCCGCGAATCAGCCCCAGCATTTT
TRBV20-1	TRBJ2-7	many	-	CSARDENRASSYEQYF	TGCAGTGCTAGAGACGAAAACAGGGCGAGCTCCTACGAGCAGTACTTC
TRBV3-1	TRBJ1-2	-	-	CVSSQDIGRRSSGYTF	TGTGTCAGCAGCCAAGATATCGGCAGAAGATCGTCTGGCTACACCTTC